Presented here are 11 T cell receptor beta chains from one specimen sequenced in a study of cytomegalovirus exposure and HLA in healthy donors. The PCR used 60 Vbeta and 13 Jbeta primers. Profiling relied on immunoSEQ multiplex PCR, and the TCRdb table lists in-frame clones only, not all of them. The sample includes around 190,000 clones, 85% of them seen just once. What was sequenced was PBMCs. The receptors shown here come from a woman aged 50 to 60 in good health and CMV-seronegative.

This clone was observed once. V and J are TRBV6-1 and TRBJ2-7; 9 bases are shared with TRBD2. Germline V gives CDR1 MNHNS, CDR2 SASEGT. CDR3 length equals 14 residues. V shed 7 bases and J 5 bases; nucleotides not matched to a gene: 9. CDR3 sequence reads: CASKRALAGDEQYF. CDR3 DNA sequence: TGTGCCAGCAAACGCGCCTTAGCGGGAGACGAGCAGTACTTC.

The V gene is TRBV30, the J gene TRBJ1-3; D unresolved. Germline CDR1 and CDR2: GTSNPN and SVGIG (reference sequence). V shed 0 bases and J shed 2 bases, with 5 bases lying between them. The CDR3 length is 13 residues. The CDR3 is CAWSVQTGNTIYF. The CDR3 region has the DNA TGTGCCTGGAGTGTACAAACTGGAAACACCATATATTTT.

V is TRBV6-1 and J is TRBJ1-5; 7 bases agree with TRBD1. The CDR3 is 15 residues long. Trimming took 3 bases from V and 5 from J; bases not matched to a gene: 7. The germline V gene has CDR1 MNHNS and CDR2 SASEGT. Here the CDR3 reads CASSDGQVVYQPQHF. In DNA form, the CDR3 reads TGTGCCAGCAGTGATGGACAGGTAGTCTATCAGCCCCAGCATTTT.

This clone was detected once. This chain joins TRBV18 and TRBJ2-3, with D possibly TRBD2 on 5 matching bases. This CDR3 contains 15 residues. The V and J ends lost 6 bases and 3 bases respectively, with 16 bases between them. From germline, CDR1 is KGHSH and CDR2 LQKENI. The CDR3 region is CASSQGEGGTDTQYF. The CDR3, as DNA: TGTGCCAGCTCCCAAGGAGAGGGCGGGACAGATACGCAGTATTTT.

V is TRBV7-9 and J is TRBJ2-5, with 11 bases matching TRBD2. The CDR3 is made up of 15 amino acids. The V gene end was trimmed by 5 bases and the J gene end by 4 bases; junction bases not matched to a gene: 6. Germline loops: CDR1 SEHNR, CDR2 FQNEAQ (reference sequence). In DNA form, the CDR3 reads TGTGCCAGCAGCACCGGACTAGCGGGTCCAGAGACCCAGTACTTC. It translates to CASSTGLAGPETQYF.

V is TRBV21-1 and J is TRBJ2-5; TRBD1 was called by the table and not checked on the DNA. TRBV21-1 is assigned pseudogene status. The CDR3 runs to 14 residues. CDR3 residues: CASSHSGQKETQYF. The CDR3, as DNA: TGTGCCAGCAGCCACTCTGGACAGAAAGAGACCCAGTACTTC.

This clone was found once. The chain combines TRBV28 with TRBJ1-1, with D possibly matching TRBD1 (5 bases). The CDR3 spans 15 residues. V was trimmed by 3 bases and J by 11 bases, leaving 22 bases between them. Germline CDR1 reads MDHEN; CDR2 reads SYDVKM. CDR3 nucleotide sequence: TGTGCCAGCAGTTTTCGCCCAGGGTCCCCAATGGAGGCTTTCTTT. Protein sequence: CASSFRPGSPMEAFF.

The sample holds one count of this clone. This rearrangement joins TRBV7-8 to TRBJ1-1; 7 bases align to TRBD1. The CDR3 runs to 14 residues. V lost 5 bases to trimming and J lost 4 bases; unmatched junction nucleotides: 7. Germline CDR1 SGHVS, CDR2 FQNEAQ. The CDR3, as DNA: TGTGCCAGCAGCCAGCGACAGGGTGGCACTGAAGCTTTCTTT. As protein: CASSQRQGGTEAFF.

The chain employs TRBV28 and TRBJ1-2; D may be TRBD1 (6 bases). V lost 6 bases and J lost 8, with 16 bases in between. The CDR3 is made up of 13 amino acids. CDR1 MDHEN and CDR2 SYDVKM come from the germline V gene. This CDR3 reads CASSLTGLGGYTF. CDR3 coding DNA: TGTGCCAGCAGCCTTACAGGGTTGGGCGGCTACACCTTC.

The chain carries TRBV19 and TRBJ2-5; 11 bases map to TRBD2. The CDR3 totals 13 residues. Germline lookup yields CDR1 LNHDA and CDR2 SQIVND (reference sequence). V was clipped by 6 bases and J by 5 bases; unmatched bases: 2. The CDR3 sequence: CASRLAGAETQYF. CDR3 in DNA: TGTGCCAGTAGACTAGCGGGAGCCGAGACCCAGTACTTC.

This chain joins TRBV5-1 and TRBJ2-7; D unclear. Between the trimmed V and J ends, which lost 4 bases and 5 bases, there was a span of 10 bases. Germline V gene sequence: CDR1 SGHRS, CDR2 YFSETQ. This CDR3 is 12 amino acids long. The CDR3 sequence: CASSPTDDEQYF. The CDR3, as DNA: TGCGCCAGCAGCCCGACTGACGACGAGCAGTACTTC.